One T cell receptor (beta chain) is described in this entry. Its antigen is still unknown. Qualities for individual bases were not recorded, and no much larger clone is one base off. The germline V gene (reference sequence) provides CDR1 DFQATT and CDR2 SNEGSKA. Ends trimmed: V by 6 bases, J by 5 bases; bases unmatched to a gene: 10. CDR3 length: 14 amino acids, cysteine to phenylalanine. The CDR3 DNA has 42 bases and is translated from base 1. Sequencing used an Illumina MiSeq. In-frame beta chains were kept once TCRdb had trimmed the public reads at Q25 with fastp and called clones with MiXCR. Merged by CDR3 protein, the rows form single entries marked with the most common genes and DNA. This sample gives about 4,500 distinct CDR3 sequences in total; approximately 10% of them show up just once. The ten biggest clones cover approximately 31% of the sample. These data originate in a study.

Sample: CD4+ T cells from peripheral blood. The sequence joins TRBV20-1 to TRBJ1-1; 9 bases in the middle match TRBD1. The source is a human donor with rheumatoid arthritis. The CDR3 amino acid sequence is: CSALRQGGNTEAFF. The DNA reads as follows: TGCAGTGCCCTTAGACAGGGGGGAAATACTGAAGCTTTCTTT.